These T cell receptor beta chains were read from a single sample in a study of molecular identifiers for immune sequencing clone quantification. Using its own MiXCR run on the PCR reads, TCRdb lists one record per CDR3 protein. The table lists some 66,000 distinct CDR3 sequences, under 20% of them singletons. Sequencing was done on a sample of naive CD8+ T cells from blood, with Jurkat cell RNA spiked in. These receptors came from a human donor in good health. Some libraries in this study had Jurkat cell RNA spiked in. CDR3s include the opening cysteine and the closing phenylalanine or tryptophan. A D gene is named only where the DNA matches it firmly. Some rows mark clone size as missing; the rest say once, few, many or name a class of expanded clone.

size	D	V	J	CDR3	DNA
many	-	TRBV28	TRBJ2-3	CASCPVTSTDTQYF	TGTGCCAGTTGCCCCGTGACTAGCACAGATACGCAGTATTTT
many	-	TRBV6-5	TRBJ1-5	CASIPHNGGQPQHF	TGTGCCAGCATCCCCCATAACGGGGGACAGCCCCAGCATTTT
many	TRBD2	TRBV6-6	TRBJ2-7	CASTGSGASSYEQYF	TGTGCCAGCACGGGTAGCGGGGCAAGCTCCTACGAGCAGTACTTC
many	-	TRBV9	TRBJ1-1	CASSGGGPGGTEAFF	TGTGCCAGCAGCGGCGGGGGACCCGGCGGCACTGAAGCTTTCTTT
-	TRBD2	TRBV19	TRBJ2-1	CASTVTSGSNEQFF	TGTGCCAGTACCGTGACTAGCGGGAGTAATGAGCAGTTCTTC
many	TRBD2	TRBV7-8	TRBJ2-3	CASSLGRAGAPPDTQYF	TGTGCCAGCAGCTTAGGTAGGGCGGGAGCCCCACCAGATACGCAGTATTTT
-	TRBD1	TRBV4-3	TRBJ1-1	CASSQDFTTGGNTEAFF	TGCGCCAGCAGCCAAGATTTCACGACAGGGGGGAACACTGAAGCTTTCTTT
-	-	TRBV28	TRBJ2-2	CASRSSGAGELFF	TGTGCCAGCAGATCCTCAGGCGCCGGGGAGCTGTTTTTT
many	-	TRBV6-1	TRBJ2-3	CASSEAGWEGGTQYF	TGTGCCAGCAGTGAAGCAGGATGGGAGGGGGGTACGCAGTATTTT
-	-	TRBV27	TRBJ2-1	CASSLGGGVIGNEQFF	TGTGCCAGCAGTTTAGGGGGTGGGGTAATTGGTAATGAGCAGTTCTTC
many	TRBD1	TRBV14	TRBJ2-3	CASTTHRGADTQYF	TGTGCCAGCACCACTCACAGGGGAGCAGATACGCAGTATTTT
-	TRBD1	TRBV10-3	TRBJ2-7	CAISERQGVFYEQYF	TGTGCCATCAGTGAGAGACAGGGTGTATTCTACGAGCAGTACTTC
many	-	TRBV10-2	TRBJ2-1	CASRRLAYNEQFF	TGCGCCAGCAGGAGACTAGCCTACAATGAGCAGTTCTTC
many	-	TRBV20-1	TRBJ2-7	CSARGADSYEQYF	TGCAGTGCTAGAGGGGCAGACTCCTACGAGCAGTACTTC
many	TRBD1	TRBV19	TRBJ1-5	CASSIWGTDEGDQPQHF	TGTGCCAGTAGTATTTGGGGGACAGATGAAGGAGATCAGCCCCAGCATTTT